Below are 29 T cell receptor beta chains sequenced from a single sample in a study of blood T cells in healthy people across ages. A second PCR, run for roughly 7 to 12 cycles, used a sample-barcoded 5' primer plus a J-beta primer mix. TCRdb ran MiXCR on the 5' RACE reads and lists one entry per CDR3 protein. The repertoire holds some 1.5 million distinct CDR3 sequences, with 40% to 45% as singletons. The sample was blood. All receptors derive from a woman between 18 and 29 years old in good health.

This chain connects TRBV10-3 to TRBJ2-3; D is unclear. Germline V gene sequence: CDR1 ENHRY, CDR2 SYGVKD. Trimming took off 4 bases at V and 11 bases at J, with 10 bases between the two ends. The CDR3 has 11 amino acids. CDR3 sequence: CAISAKDVQYF. The CDR3 DNA reads as TGTGCCATCAGTGCCAAGGATGTGCAGTATTTT.

This clonotype has only a few counts. The chain employs TRBV5-1 and TRBJ1-1; D gene uncertain. Trimming took off 0 bases at V and 11 bases at J, with 11 bases between the two ends. In germline, CDR1 is SGHRS, CDR2 YFSETQ. This CDR3 comprises 12 residues. CDR3: CASSLGRNGAFF. The DNA of the CDR3 is TGCGCCAGCAGCTTGGGTAGAAACGGCGCTTTCTTT.

J is TRBJ1-2 and V is TRBV20-1; no clear D gene. V was shortened by 6 bases and J by 6 bases, with 17 bases between the two germline ends. The CDR3 extends over 13 amino acids. From germline, CDR1 is DFQATT and CDR2 SNEGSKA (reference sequence). The CDR3 DNA reads as TGCAGTGCGCCGGACGGGCAAAACCATGGCTACACCTTC. Translated, it gives CSAPDGQNHGYTF.

The chain employs TRBV7-2 and TRBJ2-3, with 8 positions matching TRBD2. The V segment lost 5 bases and the J segment 3 bases; nucleotides outside the gene matches: 4. The CDR3 has 14 residues. Germline V gene lookup returns CDR1 SGHTA and CDR2 FQGNSA. DNA of the CDR3: TGTGCCAGCAGCACGGGACTAGAGACAGATACGCAGTATTTT. It specifies CASSTGLETDTQYF.

A few counts support this clonotype. The chain uses TRBV10-3 and TRBJ1-2; no definite D call. The CDR3 contains 14 residues. Between the trimmed V and J ends, which lost 3 bases and 8 bases, there was a span of 16 bases. Germline CDR1 reads ENHRY; CDR2 reads SYGVKD. This CDR3 reads CAISDESFLIGYTF. The CDR3 nucleotides read TGTGCCATCAGTGACGAGAGCTTCTTAATCGGCTACACCTTC.

The gene calls are TRBV11-3 and TRBJ1-2; TRBD1 is a possible D gene (6 bases). The V end lost 3 bases, the J end lost 2 bases, and 13 bases lay between the germline ends. Germline CDR1 and CDR2: SGHNT and YENEEA. The CDR3 is 15 residues long. The CDR3 is CASSFITGPNYGYTF. DNA for the CDR3: TGTGCCAGCAGCTTTATTACAGGGCCGAACTATGGCTACACCTTC. The entire variable domain, with the rest obtained from reference TRBV11-3 and TRBJ1-2, is as follows: EAGVVQSPRYKIIEKKQPVAFWCNPISGHNTLYWYLQNLGQGPELLIRYENEEAVDDSQLPKDRFSAERLKGVDSTLKIQPAELGDSAVYLCASSFITGPNYGYTFGSGTRLTVV.

This clonotype was detected a few times. CDR3 amino acids: CSARSLAGGSYEQYF. The CDR3 bases are TGCAGTGCTAGATCACTAGCGGGGGGTTCCTACGAGCAGTACTTC. This chain joins TRBV20-1 and TRBJ2-7, with 12 bases aligning to TRBD2. Looked up from germline, CDR1 is DFQATT and CDR2 is SNEGSKA (reference sequence). This CDR3 has 15 amino acids. The V segment lost 2 bases and the J segment 1 base; nucleotides outside the gene matches: 3.

The CDR3 DNA follows: TGTGCCAGCAGCCAACGGGGGAGGACCAATGAGCAGTTCTTC. Translated, it gives CASSQRGRTNEQFF. J is TRBJ2-1 and V is TRBV3-1; tentatively, D is TRBD2 (6 bases). V was trimmed by 2 bases and J by 6 bases, leaving 11 bases between them. Germline V gives CDR1 LGHDT, CDR2 YNNKEL (reference sequence). The CDR3 sequence is 14 residues long.

This rearrangement joins TRBV12-3 or TRBV12-4 to TRBJ2-7, with 9 bases identical to TRBD1. The tail of the sequence fits TRBJ2-4 better, so the J call may be wrong. The CDR3 sequence is 15 residues long. CDR3 in DNA: TGTGCCAGCAGCCATGCCAGGGGACAGGGCGGCATTCAGTACTTC. Amino acids: CASSHARGQGGIQYF.

This chain joins TRBV7-3 and TRBJ1-5; 7 bases are shared with TRBD1. Germline V CDR1 and CDR2: SGHTA, FQGTGA. V gave up 4 bases and J gave up 5 bases; unmatched junction bases: 8. The CDR3 loop spans 15 amino acids. The CDR3 nucleotides are TGTGCCAGCAGCTCCCGACAGGGCTTATATCAGCCCCAGCATTTT. Protein: CASSSRQGLYQPQHF.

Comment on this clonotype: A much larger clone lies a single base off, so this may be a read error. The gene calls are TRBV6-2 or TRBV6-3 and TRBJ2-1, with TRBD2 matching 8 bases. The CDR3 length is 15 residues. Germline V CDR1 and CDR2: MNHEY, SVGEGT. CDR3 in amino acids: CACSFLEVAGNEQFF. CDR3 in DNA: TGTGCCTGCAGTTTCCTCGAGGTAGCGGGAAATGAGCAGTTCTTC.

This clonotype was recorded once. The V and J genes are TRBV20-1 and TRBJ1-2, with TRBD1 matching over 9 bases. The CDR3 sequence is 15 residues long. The ends lost 5 bases at V and 8 bases at J; junction bases unmatched: 15. The germline CDR1 and CDR2 sequences are DFQATT and SNEGSKA (reference sequence). The CDR3 reads CSAQDRGWGLGGYTF. For the CDR3, the DNA is TGCAGTGCTCAGGACAGGGGATGGGGTTTGGGGGGCTACACCTTC.

V usage is TRBV7-2 and J usage is TRBJ2-5; 7 nucleotides line up with TRBD2. Germline loops: CDR1 SGHTA, CDR2 FQGNSA. The length of the CDR3 is 14 residues. With 4 bases clipped from V and 1 base from J, the junction kept 3 bases outside the gene matches. The CDR3 coding sequence is TGTGCCAGCAGCTCCACTAGCGCCCAAGAGACCCAGTACTTC. It is translated as CASSSTSAQETQYF.

This sequence joins TRBV6-6 and TRBJ1-2; D is undetermined. Germline CDR1 and CDR2: MNHNY and SVGAGI (reference sequence). This CDR3 has 16 amino acids. V gave up 0 bases and J gave up 0 bases, with 11 bases separating them. This chain's CDR3 is CASSYSSAVANYGYTF. For the CDR3, the DNA is TGTGCCAGCAGTTACTCGTCGGCGGTAGCTAACTATGGCTACACCTTC.

The chain links TRBV20-1 to TRBJ2-5; no clear D. Gene TRBJ2-7 matches the end of the DNA better, so the J call may be wrong. The CDR3 length is 12 residues. Germline-derived CDR1 and CDR2 are DFQATT and SNEGSKA (reference sequence). The CDR3 DNA sequence: TGCAGTGCTGCCGCGATGGCAGACGAGCAGTACTTC. This sequence encodes CSAAAMADEQYF.

There are a few counts of this clonotype. This chain links TRBV20-1 with TRBJ1-2, with no clear D. The CDR3 consists of 13 residues. Germline values: CDR1 DFQATT, CDR2 SNEGSKA (reference sequence). V lost 1 base and J 3 bases, leaving 9 bases between the germline ends. CDR3 protein: CSARVERHYGYTF. The CDR3, as DNA: TGCAGTGCTAGAGTGGAGCGGCACTATGGCTACACCTTC.

This clonotype turned up a few times. V usage is TRBV27 and J usage is TRBJ2-1, with 14 bases identical to TRBD2. The CDR3 covers 17 residues. Germline V gene sequence: CDR1 MNHEY, CDR2 SMNVEV (reference sequence). Trimming removed 4 bases from V and 6 bases from J; junction bases left unmatched: 8. In DNA form, the CDR3 reads TGTGCCAGCAGTTCCAAGGGGGGGACTAGCGGGAGCAATGAGCAGTTCTTC. Amino acid sequence: CASSSKGGTSGSNEQFF.

This clonotype was observed once. A much bigger clone sits one base away, suggesting this may be a read error. The chain links TRBV29-1 to TRBJ2-1; D remains unclear. The V and J ends lost 2 bases and 8 bases respectively, with 10 bases between them. CDR3 length: 12 amino acids. Germline lookup yields CDR1 SQVTM and CDR2 ANQGSEA. The CDR3 sequence is CSVETESYEQFF. The CDR3 DNA reads TGCAGCGTTGAAACGGAGTCCTATGAGCAGTTCTTC.

The gene calls are TRBV20-1 and TRBJ2-1; 11 bases line up with TRBD2. The DNA end is a closer match to TRBJ2-7, so the J assignment may be wrong. There are 16 residues in the CDR3. CDR1 and CDR2 (germline): DFQATT, SNEGSKA (reference sequence). The CDR3 region has the DNA TGCAGTACACAGATCCCTAGCGGGGGGTTCTACAATGAGCAGTACTTC. As protein: CSTQIPSGGFYNEQYF.

The chain employs TRBV12-3 or TRBV12-4 and TRBJ2-3, with D hard to call. CDR3 length: 14 residues. Trimming removed 6 bases from V and 4 bases from J, with 14 bases in between. CDR3 residues: CASRPSESADTQYF. DNA for the CDR3: TGTGCCAGCAGACCCTCAGAAAGCGCAGATACGCAGTATTTT.

This clonotype was found once. The chain joins TRBV27 to TRBJ2-7; TRBD2 might be the D (5 bases). The CDR3 runs to 14 residues. V lost 5 bases to trimming and J lost 7 bases, with 18 bases between them. CDR1 and CDR2 from the germline V gene are MNHEY and SMNVEV (reference sequence). In DNA, the CDR3 is TGTGCCAGCAGTGTCCTCGCCGGGGAAAGGGAGCAGTACTTC. Protein product: CASSVLAGEREQYF.

This chain links TRBV6-5 with TRBJ2-4; D perhaps matches TRBD1 (5 bases). The DNA end is more similar to TRBJ2-7, so the J call may be wrong. Germline-derived CDR1 and CDR2 are MNHEY and SVGAGI. The CDR3 totals 12 residues. CDR3: CASSSTRAEQYF. The CDR3 DNA reads TGTGCCAGCAGCTCTACCAGGGCCGAGCAGTACTTC.

Worth noting for this clonotype: The conserved final phenylalanine or tryptophan is absent from the CDR3, which likely points to a read error. The chain couples TRBV20-1 to TRBJ2-1, with D unclear. Trimming left V 6 bases short and J 7 bases short, with 16 bases between. The CDR3 is made up of 13 amino acids. Germline loops: CDR1 DFQATT, CDR2 SNEGSKA (reference sequence). CDR3 residues: CSAWSLWSNEQFL. The CDR3 DNA reads as TGCAGTGCATGGTCGCTTTGGAGTAATGAGCAGTTCTTA.

In its sample, this clonotype was seen many times. The rearrangement joins TRBV10-3 to TRBJ2-7, with TRBD2 matching over 9 bases. There are 16 residues in the CDR3. Germline CDR1 reads ENHRY; CDR2 reads SYGVKD. The trim removed 0 bases at V and 2 bases at J, leaving 5 bases unmatched. This CDR3 is CAISESGSGGPYEQYF. The CDR3 DNA reads TGTGCCATCAGTGAGTCGGGTAGCGGGGGACCCTACGAGCAGTACTTC.

The chain has TRBV20-1 and TRBJ2-1; D is unclear. V gave up 3 bases and J gave up 7 bases, with 13 bases separating them. The germline CDR1 and CDR2 sequences are DFQATT and SNEGSKA (reference sequence). The CDR3 runs to 13 residues. DNA for the CDR3: TGCAGTGCTAGCCCTAGAAAAAGGAATGAGCAGTTCTTC. It specifies CSASPRKRNEQFF.

The J gene is TRBJ2-4, the V gene TRBV7-2; 11 nucleotides align to TRBD1. The CDR3 sequence is 16 residues long. In germline, CDR1 is SGHTA, CDR2 FQGNSA. J gave up 3 bases and V 4 bases, and 5 bases lay outside the gene matches. The CDR3 coding sequence is TGTGCCAGCAGCTCGGACAGGGGGCAGGTCAAAAACATTCAGTACTTC. Translated, it gives CASSSDRGQVKNIQYF.

V gene TRBV7-2 combines with J gene TRBJ2-5; 9 nucleotides align to TRBD2. CDR1 SGHTA and CDR2 FQGNSA come from the germline V gene. This CDR3 is built from 14 residues. The ends lost 5 bases at V and 5 bases at J; junction bases unmatched: 6. The CDR3 sequence is CASSGGLARETQYF. The CDR3 DNA is TGTGCCAGCAGCGGGGGACTAGCTCGGGAGACCCAGTACTTC.

The chain recombines TRBV3-1 with TRBJ1-1; perhaps TRBD1 as D (5 bases). Looked up from germline, CDR1 is LGHDT and CDR2 is YNNKEL (reference sequence). The length of the CDR3 is 15 residues. Trimming cost V 6 bases and J 0 bases, with 14 bases left between them. The CDR3 DNA is TGTGCCAGCAGAGAACTTCGGGGGGTGAACACTGAAGCTTTCTTT. It codes for CASRELRGVNTEAFF. The variable domain in full, with the rest retrieved from reference TRBV3-1 and TRBJ1-1, is DTAVSQTPKYLVTQMGNDKSIKCEQNLGHDTMYWYKQDSKKFLKIMFSYNNKELIINETVPNRFSPKSPDKAHLNLHINSLELGDSAVYFCASRELRGVNTEAFFGQGTRLTVV.

This clonotype has more than one count but fewer than ten. The CDR3 loop reads CASRRSPGQGNQPQHF. The CDR3 bases are TGTGCCAGCAGACGATCCCCGGGACAAGGGAATCAGCCCCAGCATTTT. The chain uses TRBV2 and TRBJ1-5; D perhaps matches TRBD1 (6 bases). CDR1 SNHLY and CDR2 FYNNEI come from the germline V gene. V was pared by 6 bases and J by 4 bases, with 19 bases between. This CDR3 comprises 16 residues. The variable domain in full, completed from reference TRBV2 and TRBJ1-5, reads EPEVTQTPSHQVTQMGQEVILRCVPISNHLYFYWYRQILGQKVEFLVSFYNNEISEKSEIFDDQFSVERPDGSNFTLKIRSTKLEDSAMYFCASRRSPGQGNQPQHFGDGTRLSIL.